What follows describes a single T cell receptor (beta chain). Antigen: not known. This specimen belongs to a study of regulatory T cells. Study-wide results and caveats: In CD3G-deficient patients, conventional CD4+ T cells were enriched for hydrophobic CDR3 residues at positions 6 and 7.

The PCR used 52 TRBV and 13 TRBJ primers. Profiling relied on immunoSEQ multiplex PCR, and the TCRdb table lists in-frame clones only, not all of them. The sample lists about 34,000 clones, roughly 93% occurring once. The CDR3 has 15 residues. Trimming left V 2 bases short and J 4 bases short, with 15 bases between. Germline CDR1 and CDR2: ENHRY and SYGVKD. The clonotype originates from a child younger than 10 with CD3G deficiency. The rearrangement uses TRBV10-3 and TRBJ2-7; perhaps D is TRBD1 or TRBD2 (5 bases each). Sequenced: conventional CD4+ T cells sorted from blood. As DNA, the CDR3 is TGTGCCATCAGTGAGGGGTCAGGGACCCAATACGAGCAGTACTTC. Protein: CAISEGSGTQYEQYF.